These T cell receptor beta chains were read from a single sample in a study of CD8 T cells in ankylosing spondylitis. Each CDR3 protein gets one entry after TCRdb re-called the 5' RACE reads with MiXCR. The sample gives tens of thousands of distinct CDR3 sequences, about 6.2% of which show up once; roughly 4.8% is in the top ten. Sequencing was done on a sample of synovial fluid, either unsorted or a sorted T cell fraction (not recorded which). These TCRs come from a male donor with ankylosing spondylitis. Both conserved end residues are part of each CDR3. A D gene is named only where the DNA matches it firmly. Clone size is shown for a subset of rows, as once, few, many or a class of expanded clone.

j_call v_call clone_size d_call cdr3_nt cdr3_aa
TRBJ1-2 TRBV5-1 many NA TGCGCCAGCAGCCCCTTGGGGGGATCTGTGGTCGGCTACACCTTC CASSPLGGSVVGYTF
TRBJ2-2 TRBV12-3/TRBV12-4 NA TRBD2 TGTGCCAGCAGTTTCTCGAGACTAGCGGGAGGCCCGAACACCGGGGAGCTGTTTTTT CASSFSRLAGGPNTGELFF
TRBJ2-1 TRBV7-3 NA NA TGTGCCAGCAGCACCCAAGGGAACTTCAATGAGCAGTTCTTC CASSTQGNFNEQFF
TRBJ2-3 TRBV5-4 few TRBD2 TGTGCCAGCAGCTTAGACGGGACTAGCGGGAGGTCGTATTTT CASSLDGTSGRSYF
TRBJ1-2 TRBV4-3 many NA TGCGCCAGCAGCCAAGAATTAGGGATGCACTATGGCTACACCTTC CASSQELGMHYGYTF
TRBJ2-6 TRBV9 many NA TGTGCCAGCAGCGTAGTCGGAGGCCTCCTATCTGGGGCCAACGTCCTGACTTTC CASSVVGGLLSGANVLTF
TRBJ2-1 TRBV5-5 many NA TGTGCCAGCAGCCGACAGTACGAGAGCTCCTACAATGAGCAGTTCTTC CASSRQYESSYNEQFF
TRBJ1-6 TRBV2 many NA TGTGCCAGCAGTGATTCCCCCCCGAGACCCCTCCACTTT CASSDSPPRPLHF
TRBJ2-5 TRBV20-1 few NA TGCAGTGCTAGAGATTACAGGGAACAAGAGACCCAGTACTTC CSARDYREQETQYF
TRBJ2-3 TRBV7-9 many NA TGTGCCAGCAGCTTAGCCCAGGACTATTATGTCCCAGATACGCAGTATTTT CASSLAQDYYVPDTQYF
TRBJ1-4 TRBV27 many NA TGTGCCAGCAGTTTACAGGGACCTAATGAAAAACTGTTTTTT CASSLQGPNEKLFF
TRBJ1-1 TRBV7-3 NA NA TGTGCCAGCAGCTTAAGCTGCTGCACTGAAGCTTTCTTT CASSLSCCTEAFF
TRBJ1-2 TRBV29-1 many TRBD1 TGCAGCGTTGTCGCACCCGGGACAGGTGATGGCTACACCTTC CSVVAPGTGDGYTF
TRBJ2-3 TRBV6-1 few NA TGTGCCAGCCGGGGGGCTCAGGGGACAGATACGCAGTATTTT CASRGAQGTDTQYF
TRBJ2-2 TRBV7-8 few NA TGTGCCAGCAGCCCGCCTCACGGGGAGCTGTTTTTT CASSPPHGELFF
TRBJ2-7 TRBV7-2 NA TRBD1 TGTGCCAGCAGCTTACAAGGACAGGGGGACTACGAGCAGTACTTC CASSLQGQGDYEQYF
TRBJ1-2 TRBV2 many NA TGTGCCAGCAGGACGGACAGAACGGACTATGGCTACACCTTC CASRTDRTDYGYTF
TRBJ2-1 TRBV11-3 few NA TGTGCCAGCAGCTATATTACGACCAGCAATGAGCAGTTCTTC CASSYITTSNEQFF
TRBJ2-7 TRBV19 NA NA TGTGCCAGTTCCATGAATCAGGGTCCCTACGAGCAGTACTTC CASSMNQGPYEQYF
TRBJ2-5 TRBV2 NA NA TGTGCCAGCAGTAAGGCACGGGGAAAACAAGAGACCCAGTACTTC CASSKARGKQETQYF
TRBJ2-2 TRBV5-1 many NA TGCGCCAGCAGCTTGGCAGCGGGTCCCGGGGAGCTGTTTTTT CASSLAAGPGELFF
TRBJ1-2 TRBV28 many NA TGTGCCAGCAGGCCCACCGGGACACAGCCTTTCGGGTACACCTTC CASRPTGTQPFGYTF
TRBJ2-1 TRBV7-3 many TRBD2 TGTGCCAGCAGCGTTAGTGGACTAGCGTACAATGAGCAGTTCTTC CASSVSGLAYNEQFF
TRBJ2-5 TRBV20-1 many TRBD1 TGCAGTGCTAGAGATACAACAGGGGTACAAGAGACCCAGTACTTC CSARDTTGVQETQYF
TRBJ1-3 TRBV7-2 few TRBD1 TGTGCCAGCAGTACAGGGGTCTCTGGAAACACCATATATTTT CASSTGVSGNTIYF
TRBJ2-2 TRBV4-3 many NA TGCGCCAGCAGCCAAGATTTTGGCGGGATGCACACCGGGGAGCTGTTTTTT CASSQDFGGMHTGELFF
TRBJ1-1 TRBV29-1 many NA TGCAGCGTTGTATTGTGGGGGGGGACTGAAGCTTTCTTT CSVVLWGGTEAFF
TRBJ1-5 TRBV27 few NA TGTGCCAGCAGTTTCCGGGGATGGCCCGGCGGGAGCAATCAGCCCCAGCATTTT CASSFRGWPGGSNQPQHF
TRBJ2-1 TRBV19 NA TRBD2 TGTGCCAGTAGGTTAACGGGAGGGGACAATGAGCAGTTCTTC CASRLTGGDNEQFF
TRBJ1-1 TRBV7-9 many NA TGTGCCAGCAGCTTAGGTAGTCTCGCCACTGAAGCTTTCTTT CASSLGSLATEAFF
TRBJ2-7 TRBV7-2 many NA TGTGCCAGCAGCTCGGGGCCTAACTACGAGCAGTACTTC CASSSGPNYEQYF
TRBJ1-1 TRBV5-1 many NA TGCGGAGTCCGGCGGGGAACCGCCGACACTGAAGCTTTCTTT CGVRRGTADTEAFF
TRBJ2-2 TRBV12-3/TRBV12-4 NA TRBD1 TGTGCCAGCAGGCAGACCGGGACAGGGAACACCGGGGAGCTGTTTTTT CASRQTGTGNTGELFF